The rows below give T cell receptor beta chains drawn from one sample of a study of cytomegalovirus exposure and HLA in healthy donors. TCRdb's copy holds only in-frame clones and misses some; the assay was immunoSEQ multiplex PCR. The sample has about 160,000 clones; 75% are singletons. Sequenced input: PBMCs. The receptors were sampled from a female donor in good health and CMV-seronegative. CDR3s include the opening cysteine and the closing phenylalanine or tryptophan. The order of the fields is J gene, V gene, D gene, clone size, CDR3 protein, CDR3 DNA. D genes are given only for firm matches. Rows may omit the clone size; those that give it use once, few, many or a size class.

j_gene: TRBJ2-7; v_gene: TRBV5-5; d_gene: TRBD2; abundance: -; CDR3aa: CASSFPTSGSSYEQYF; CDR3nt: TGTGCCAGCAGCTTCCCTACTAGCGGAAGCTCCTACGAGCAGTACTTC
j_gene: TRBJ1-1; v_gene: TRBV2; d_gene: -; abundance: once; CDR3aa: CASSLVNTEAFF; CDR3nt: TGTGCCAGCTCCCTTGTTAACACTGAAGCTTTCTTT
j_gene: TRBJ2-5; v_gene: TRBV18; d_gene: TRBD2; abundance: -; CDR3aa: CASSPQAGGLETQYF; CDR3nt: TGTGCCAGCTCACCACAGGCGGGGGGGCTGGAGACCCAGTACTTC
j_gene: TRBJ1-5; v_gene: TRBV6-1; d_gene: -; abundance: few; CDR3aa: CASSEGAGNQPQHF; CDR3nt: TGTGCCAGCAGTGAAGGGGCAGGCAATCAGCCCCAGCATTTT
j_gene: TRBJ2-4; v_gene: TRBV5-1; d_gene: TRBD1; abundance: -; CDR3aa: CASRTGSGGNIQYF; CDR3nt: TGCGCCAGCAGGACAGGGAGTGGCGGAAACATTCAGTACTTC
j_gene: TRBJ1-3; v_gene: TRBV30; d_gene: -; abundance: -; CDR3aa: CAWTRVKTGNTIYF; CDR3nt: TGTGCCTGGACCCGGGTCAAAACTGGAAACACCATATATTTT
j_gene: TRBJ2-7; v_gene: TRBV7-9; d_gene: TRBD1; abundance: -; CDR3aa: CSSSPTTLGQGGEQYF; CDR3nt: TGTTCCAGCAGCCCAACCACCCTAGGACAGGGCGGCGAGCAGTACTTC
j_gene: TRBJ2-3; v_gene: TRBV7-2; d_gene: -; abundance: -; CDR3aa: CASSPGTRGADTQYF; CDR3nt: TGTGCCAGCAGCCCGGGGACACGGGGCGCAGATACGCAGTATTTT
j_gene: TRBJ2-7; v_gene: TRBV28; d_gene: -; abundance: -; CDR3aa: CASRINTGSSYEQYF; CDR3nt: TGTGCCAGCAGAATCAATACAGGGAGCTCCTACGAGCAGTACTTC
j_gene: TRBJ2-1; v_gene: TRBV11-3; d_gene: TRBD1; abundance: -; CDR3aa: CASSLGGGQGENNEQFF; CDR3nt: TGTGCCAGCAGCTTAGGAGGGGGACAGGGGGAGAACAATGAGCAGTTCTTC
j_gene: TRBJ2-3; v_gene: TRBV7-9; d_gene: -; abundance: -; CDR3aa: CASSPPGTTADTQYF; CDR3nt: TGTGCCAGCAGCCCCCCGGGAACAACGGCAGACACGCAGTATTTT
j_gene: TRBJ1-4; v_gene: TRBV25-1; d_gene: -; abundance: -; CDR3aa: CATRGLNEKLFF; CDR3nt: TGTGCCACAAGGGGGTTGAATGAAAAACTGTTTTTT
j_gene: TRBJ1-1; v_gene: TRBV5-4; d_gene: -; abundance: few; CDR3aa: CASSSTAVPEAFF; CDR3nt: TGTGCCAGCAGCTCGACTGCGGTACCTGAAGCTTTCTTT
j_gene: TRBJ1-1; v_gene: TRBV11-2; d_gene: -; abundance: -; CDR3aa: CASSLEGPGTEAFF; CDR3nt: TGTGCCAGCAGCTTGGAGGGGCCGGGCACTGAAGCTTTCTTT
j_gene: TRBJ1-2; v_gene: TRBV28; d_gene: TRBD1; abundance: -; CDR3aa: CASSFGSGGGYANYGYTF; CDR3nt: TGTGCCAGCAGTTTTGGATCGGGAGGGGGCTACGCTAACTATGGCTACACCTTC
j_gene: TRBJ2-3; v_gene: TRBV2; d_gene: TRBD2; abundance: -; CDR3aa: CASSTLLAGGYTDTQYF; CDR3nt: TGTGCCAGCAGTACCCTCTTAGCGGGAGGGTACACAGATACGCAGTATTTT
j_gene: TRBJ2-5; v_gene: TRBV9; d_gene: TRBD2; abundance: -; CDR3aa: CASSVVSSGGRETQYF; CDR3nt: TGTGCCAGCAGCGTAGTTTCTAGCGGGGGCCGAGAGACCCAGTACTTC
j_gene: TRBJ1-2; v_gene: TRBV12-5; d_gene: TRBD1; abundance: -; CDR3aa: CASGLVGLGTGEKVAGGYTF; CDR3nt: TGTGCTAGTGGTTTGGTAGGACTTGGGACAGGGGAGAAGGTAGCGGGCGGCTACACCTTC
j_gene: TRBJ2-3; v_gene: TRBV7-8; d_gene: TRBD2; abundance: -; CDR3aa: CASSLTSGRASTDTQYF; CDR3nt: TGTGCCAGCAGCCTTACTAGCGGGAGGGCCTCGACAGATACGCAGTATTTT
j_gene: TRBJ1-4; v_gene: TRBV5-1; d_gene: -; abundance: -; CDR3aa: CASSFGGEEKLFF; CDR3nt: TGCGCCAGCAGCTTCGGAGGAGAGGAAAAACTGTTTTTT
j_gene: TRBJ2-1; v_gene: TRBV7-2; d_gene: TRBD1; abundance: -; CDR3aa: CASSQFGQGAGEQFF; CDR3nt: TGTGCCAGCAGCCAATTCGGACAGGGGGCCGGTGAGCAGTTCTTC
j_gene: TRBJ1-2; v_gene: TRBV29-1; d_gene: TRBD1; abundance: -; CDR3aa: CSVDRYASTGGAYGYTF; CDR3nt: TGCAGCGTTGATCGTTATGCTTCGACAGGGGGGGCCTATGGCTACACCTTC
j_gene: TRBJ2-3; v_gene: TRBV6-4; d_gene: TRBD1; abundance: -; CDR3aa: CASRADRDPDTQYF; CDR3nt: TGTGCCAGCAGGGCAGACAGGGACCCAGATACGCAGTATTTT
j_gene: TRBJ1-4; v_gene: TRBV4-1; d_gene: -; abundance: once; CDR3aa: CASSQGNRAGEEKLFF; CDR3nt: TGCGCCAGCAGCCAGGGCAACAGGGCGGGTGAGGAAAAACTGTTTTTT
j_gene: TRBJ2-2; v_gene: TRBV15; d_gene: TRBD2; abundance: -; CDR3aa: CATGLAGRELFF; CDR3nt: TGTGCCACCGGACTAGCGGGGAGGGAGCTGTTTTTT
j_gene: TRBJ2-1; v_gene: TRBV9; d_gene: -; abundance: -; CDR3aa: CASTPGGGTYNEQFF; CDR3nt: TGTGCCAGCACCCCGGGTGGGGGGACTTACAATGAGCAGTTCTTC
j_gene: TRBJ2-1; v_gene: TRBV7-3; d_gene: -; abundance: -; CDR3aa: CASSRDFSSYNEQFF; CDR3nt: TGTGCCAGCAGTAGGGACTTTAGCTCCTACAATGAGCAGTTCTTC
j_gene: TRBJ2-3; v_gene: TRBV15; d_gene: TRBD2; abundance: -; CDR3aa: CATSRGLADPSTDTQYF; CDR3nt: TGTGCCACCAGCAGAGGACTAGCGGACCCTAGCACAGATACGCAGTATTTT
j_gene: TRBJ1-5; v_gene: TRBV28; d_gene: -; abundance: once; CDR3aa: CASSLQLGENQPQHF; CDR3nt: TGTGCCAGCAGTTTACAGCTTGGGGAGAATCAGCCCCAGCATTTT
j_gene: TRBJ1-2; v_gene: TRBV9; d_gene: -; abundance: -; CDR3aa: CASSVDTANYGYTF; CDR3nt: TGTGCCAGCAGCGTAGATACTGCTAACTATGGCTACACCTTC
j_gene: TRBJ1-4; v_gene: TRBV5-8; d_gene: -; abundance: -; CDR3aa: CASSLQREKLFF; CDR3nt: TGTGCCAGCAGCTTGCAACGGGAAAAACTGTTTTTT
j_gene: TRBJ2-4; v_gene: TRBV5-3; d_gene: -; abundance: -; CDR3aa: CARSLAHQWSEENIQYF; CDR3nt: TGTGCCAGAAGCTTGGCCCACCAGTGGAGCGAAGAAAACATTCAGTACTTC
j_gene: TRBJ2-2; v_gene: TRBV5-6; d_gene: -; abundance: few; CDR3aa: CASRTRRNTGELFF; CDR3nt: TGTGCCAGCAGAACCCGGAGGAACACCGGGGAGCTGTTTTTT
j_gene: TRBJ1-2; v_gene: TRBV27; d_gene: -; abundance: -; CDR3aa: CASSAQGVANYGYTF; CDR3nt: TGTGCCAGCAGTGCACAGGGTGTAGCTAACTATGGCTACACCTTC
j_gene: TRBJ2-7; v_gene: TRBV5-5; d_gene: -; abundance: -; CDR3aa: CASSPSGVAEREQYF; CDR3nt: TGTGCCAGCAGCCCATCCGGGGTCGCCGAGCGGGAGCAGTACTTC
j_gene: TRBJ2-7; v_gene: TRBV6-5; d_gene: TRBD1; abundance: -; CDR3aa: CASSYSDRGTYEQYF; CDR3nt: TGTGCCAGCAGTTACAGCGACAGGGGGACCTACGAGCAGTACTTC
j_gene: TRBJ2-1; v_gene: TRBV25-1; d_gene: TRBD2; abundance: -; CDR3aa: CASSEETSGRRTYNEQFF; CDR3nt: TGTGCCAGCAGTGAGGAAACTAGCGGGAGAAGGACCTACAATGAGCAGTTCTTC
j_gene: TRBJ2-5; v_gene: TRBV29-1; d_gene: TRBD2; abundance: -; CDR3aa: CSVWTSGRAAVTQYF; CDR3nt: TGCAGCGTATGGACTAGCGGGAGGGCAGCGGTGACCCAGTACTTC
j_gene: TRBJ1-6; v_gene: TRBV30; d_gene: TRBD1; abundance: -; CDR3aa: CAWGRTGNNNSPLHF; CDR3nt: TGTGCCTGGGGCCGGACAGGGAATAATAATTCACCCCTCCACTTT
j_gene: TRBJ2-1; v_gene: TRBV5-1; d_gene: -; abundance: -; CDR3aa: CASSRGLADSSYNEQFF; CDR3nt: TGCGCCAGCAGCCGAGGACTGGCGGACAGCTCCTACAATGAGCAGTTCTTC
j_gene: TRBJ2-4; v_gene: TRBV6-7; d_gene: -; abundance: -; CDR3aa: CASRPLGSGKNIQYF; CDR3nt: TGTGCCAGCAGACCCCTGGGTAGCGGTAAAAACATTCAGTACTTC
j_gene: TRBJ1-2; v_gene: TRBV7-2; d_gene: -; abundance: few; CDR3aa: CASSLATGPNYGYTF; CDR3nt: TGTGCCAGCAGCTTAGCAACAGGGCCTAACTATGGCTACACCTTC
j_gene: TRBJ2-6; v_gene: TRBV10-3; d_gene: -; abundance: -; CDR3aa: CAISEDWANVLTF; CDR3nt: TGTGCCATCAGTGAAGACTGGGCCAACGTCCTGACTTTC
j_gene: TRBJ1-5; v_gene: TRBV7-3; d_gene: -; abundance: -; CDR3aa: CASSTLAGQPQHF; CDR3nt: TGTGCCAGCAGCACCCTCGCAGGGCAGCCCCAGCATTTT
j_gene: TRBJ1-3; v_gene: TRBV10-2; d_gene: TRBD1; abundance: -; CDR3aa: CASRDNRGIGTIYF; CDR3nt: TGCGCCAGCAGAGACAACAGGGGGATCGGCACCATATATTTT
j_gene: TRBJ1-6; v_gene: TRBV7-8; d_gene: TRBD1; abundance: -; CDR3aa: CASSLAITGANSLHF; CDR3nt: TGTGCCAGCAGCTTAGCGATTACAGGGGCGAATTCCCTCCACTTT
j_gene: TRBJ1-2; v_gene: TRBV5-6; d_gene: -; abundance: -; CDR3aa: CASSPGNYGYTF; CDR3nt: TGTGCCAGCAGCCCGGGAAACTATGGCTACACCTTC
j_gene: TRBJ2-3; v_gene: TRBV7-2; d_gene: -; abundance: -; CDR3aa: CANQRALSSTDTQYF; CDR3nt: TGTGCCAACCAGCGGGCCCTTTCTAGCACAGATACGCAGTATTTT
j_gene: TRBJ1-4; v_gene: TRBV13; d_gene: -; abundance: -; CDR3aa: CASSLRGEKLFF; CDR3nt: TGTGCCAGCAGCTTACGGGGGGAAAAACTGTTTTTT
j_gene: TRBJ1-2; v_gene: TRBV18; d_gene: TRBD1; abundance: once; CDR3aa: CASSPTRTGGRGYTF; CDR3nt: TGTGCCAGCTCGCCCACCAGGACAGGGGGTCGGGGCTACACCTTC
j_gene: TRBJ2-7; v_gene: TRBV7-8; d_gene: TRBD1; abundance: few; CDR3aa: CASSSGQGEYEQYF; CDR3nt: TGTGCCAGCAGCTCGGGACAGGGAGAGTACGAGCAGTACTTC
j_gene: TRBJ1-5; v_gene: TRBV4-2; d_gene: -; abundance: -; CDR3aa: CASSQDPPGERGPQHF; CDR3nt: TGTGCCAGCAGCCAAGATCCCCCAGGGGAAAGAGGGCCCCAGCATTTT
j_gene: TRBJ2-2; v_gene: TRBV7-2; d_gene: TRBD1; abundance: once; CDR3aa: CASSFGTGNTGELFF; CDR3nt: TGTGCCAGCAGCTTTGGGACAGGAAACACCGGGGAGCTGTTTTTT
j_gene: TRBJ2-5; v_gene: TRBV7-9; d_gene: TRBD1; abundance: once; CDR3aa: CASSPSGWGTGVSQETQYF; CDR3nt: TGTGCCAGCAGCCCCTCGGGGTGGGGGACAGGGGTCAGCCAAGAGACCCAGTACTTC
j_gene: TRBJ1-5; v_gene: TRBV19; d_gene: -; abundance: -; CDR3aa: CATSFGGGVNQPQHF; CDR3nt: TGTGCCACATCATTTGGTGGCGGGGTCAATCAGCCCCAGCATTTT
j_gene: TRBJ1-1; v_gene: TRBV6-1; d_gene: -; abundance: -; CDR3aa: CASKVTTNTEAFF; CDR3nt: TGTGCCAGCAAAGTCACTACGAACACTGAAGCTTTCTTT
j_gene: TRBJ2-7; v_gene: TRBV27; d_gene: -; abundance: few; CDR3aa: CASSLLGSEQYF; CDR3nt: TGTGCCAGCAGTTTATTGGGCTCCGAGCAGTACTTC
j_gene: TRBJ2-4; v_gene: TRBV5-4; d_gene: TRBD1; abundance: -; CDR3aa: CASSPRQGWDIQYF; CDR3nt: TGTGCCAGCAGCCCCAGACAGGGATGGGACATTCAGTACTTC
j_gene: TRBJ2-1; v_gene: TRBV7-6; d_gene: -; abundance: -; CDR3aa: CASSYGGGGTSGGNEQFF; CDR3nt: TGTGCCAGCAGCTACGGGGGTGGGGGGACTTCAGGAGGGAATGAGCAGTTCTTC